The present TCR beta chain was sequenced within a study of Ad26.COV2.S vaccination and SARS-CoV-2 variants. Treatment described: approximately 18 received Ad26.COV2.S at low or high dose, single or two shots; 5 received placebo; per-sample allocation not given. The study sampled participants on day 63 after the first vaccine or placebo injection. Assay: immunoSEQ multiplex PCR; the TCRdb copy retains only in-frame clones and omits some. This sample has about 390,000 clones, with 92% found just once. This receptor was obtained from a person between 18 and 65 years old who received the Ad26.COV2.S COVID-19 vaccine or a placebo. Specimen: peripheral blood, collected in a trial of Ad26.COV2.S vaccine versus placebo.

The CDR3 sequence: CASSKDRGAPQHF. The DNA of the CDR3 is TGTGCCAGCAGTAAGGACAGGGGAGCTCCCCAGCATTTT. This chain links TRBV28 with TRBJ1-5; 9 bases are shared with TRBD1. Germline V lookup: CDR1 MDHEN, CDR2 SYDVKM. V was pared by 5 bases and J by 10 bases, with 6 bases of the junction left unmatched. The CDR3 is 13 amino acids.